These T cell receptor beta chains were read from a single sample in a study of memory CD4+ T cells and cytomegalovirus serostatus. Using immunoSEQ multiplex PCR, the repertoire was profiled, and TCRdb retains in-frame clones only, with some absent. The sample has about 92,000 clones; about four fifths are singletons. The sample was memory CD4+ T cells from blood. Receptor source: an adult in good health and CMV-seropositive. The conserved cysteine and the conserved F or W are not part of the CDR3 here.

V gene: TRBV18; CDR3 length: 16; CDR3 protein: ASSPIRVVAGSTDTQY
V gene: TRBV29-1; CDR3 length: 11; CDR3 protein: SVGQSSGNTIY
V gene: TRBV5-1; CDR3 length: 11; CDR3 protein: ASSLDWNTEAF
V gene: TRBV6-1; CDR3 length: 15; CDR3 protein: ASSVWWDRGVNYGYT
V gene: TRBV20-1; CDR3 length: 9; CDR3 protein: SVWTINEQF
V gene: TRBV7-9; CDR3 length: 12; CDR3 protein: ASSLVSSYNEQF
V gene: TRBV19; CDR3 length: 12; CDR3 protein: ASTTGFSGNTIY
V gene: TRBV6-5; CDR3 length: 12; CDR3 protein: ASSPQRGGTEAF
V gene: TRBV7-2; CDR3 length: 12; CDR3 protein: ASGGAGTGNTIY
V gene: TRBV7-8; CDR3 length: 13; CDR3 protein: ASSLRDRGGNTIY
V gene: TRBV25-1; CDR3 length: 9; CDR3 protein: ASSPGLEAF
V gene: TRBV25-1; CDR3 length: 12; CDR3 protein: ASSGQELTGELF
V gene: TRBV7-2; CDR3 length: 15; CDR3 protein: ASSLDGGREGGNEQF
V gene: TRBV27; CDR3 length: 14; CDR3 protein: ASSARGAGGLETQY
V gene: TRBV6-1; CDR3 length: 13; CDR3 protein: ASSVEDRAYNEQF
V gene: TRBV19; CDR3 length: 13; CDR3 protein: ASSVGQSLNQPQH
V gene: TRBV6-1; CDR3 length: 13; CDR3 protein: ASSEGVLSGNTIY
V gene: TRBV7-9; CDR3 length: 9; CDR3 protein: ASSSWGAQY
V gene: TRBV21-1; CDR3 length: 13; CDR3 protein: ASRQGLHSNQPQH
V gene: TRBV9; CDR3 length: 19; CDR3 protein: ASRGRGHDGLAGLDTGELF
V gene: TRBV25-1; CDR3 length: 13; CDR3 protein: ASSDPGTGNTEAF
V gene: TRBV4-3; CDR3 length: 11; CDR3 protein: ASSQQPTREAF
V gene: TRBV28; CDR3 length: 13; CDR3 protein: ASRLPGTLDYGYT
V gene: TRBV28; CDR3 length: 15; CDR3 protein: ASSSSSGHPGGYGYT
V gene: TRBV4-3; CDR3 length: 14; CDR3 protein: ASSSQVGSAGNTIY
V gene: TRBV6-5; CDR3 length: 11; CDR3 protein: ASRPWGRGEQY
V gene: TRBV5-8; CDR3 length: 13; CDR3 protein: ASSLIGTGNQPQH
V gene: TRBV7-2; CDR3 length: 13; CDR3 protein: ASSLSGGGGETQY
V gene: TRBV18; CDR3 length: 11; CDR3 protein: ASSLLKNTEAF
V gene: TRBV19; CDR3 length: 11; CDR3 protein: ASSISRADEQY
V gene: TRBV7-6; CDR3 length: 10; CDR3 protein: ASRGVDTEAF
V gene: TRBV5-1; CDR3 length: 13; CDR3 protein: ASSIEGGNTGELF
V gene: TRBV7-8; CDR3 length: 12; CDR3 protein: ADGSYTNTGELF
V gene: TRBV4-2; CDR3 length: 13; CDR3 protein: ASSQDRGKTDTQY
V gene: TRBV28; CDR3 length: 14; CDR3 protein: ASSSYVGISTDTQY
V gene: TRBV10-3; CDR3 length: 13; CDR3 protein: ATLTLAASSYEQY
V gene: TRBV28; CDR3 length: 11; CDR3 protein: ASNWGDINEQF
V gene: TRBV5-4; CDR3 length: 12; CDR3 protein: ASSPLDRPYEQY
V gene: TRBV19; CDR3 length: 13; CDR3 protein: ASRSSLHSNQPQH
V gene: TRBV27; CDR3 length: 12; CDR3 protein: ASSRTTGGTEAF
V gene: TRBV2; CDR3 length: 10; CDR3 protein: ASSEIGGSQY
V gene: TRBV5-5; CDR3 length: 13; CDR3 protein: ASSLQDSSYNEQF
V gene: TRBV5-4; CDR3 length: 11; CDR3 protein: ASSLSKGDTQY
V gene: TRBV29-1; CDR3 length: 13; CDR3 protein: SVFSGSLSYNEQF
V gene: TRBV5-6; CDR3 length: 13; CDR3 protein: ASSLVRGSRNTIY
V gene: TRBV30; CDR3 length: 11; CDR3 protein: AWSVHEGETQY
V gene: TRBV7-2; CDR3 length: 13; CDR3 protein: ASSLGEGGIYEQY